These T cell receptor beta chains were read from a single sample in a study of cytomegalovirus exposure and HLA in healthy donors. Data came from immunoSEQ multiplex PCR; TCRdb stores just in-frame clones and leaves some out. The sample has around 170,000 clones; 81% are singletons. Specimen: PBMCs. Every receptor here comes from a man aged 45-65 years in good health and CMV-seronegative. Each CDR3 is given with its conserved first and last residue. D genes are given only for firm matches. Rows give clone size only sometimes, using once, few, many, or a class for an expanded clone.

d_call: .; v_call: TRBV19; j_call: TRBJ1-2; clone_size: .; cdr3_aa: CASSMGPPSGGYGYTF; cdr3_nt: TGTGCCAGTAGTATGGGCCCCCCTTCGGGGGGCTATGGCTACACCTTC
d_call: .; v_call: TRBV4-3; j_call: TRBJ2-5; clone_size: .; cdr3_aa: CASSQVQGGTQYF; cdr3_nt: TGCGCCAGCAGCCAAGTCCAGGGTGGGACCCAGTACTTC
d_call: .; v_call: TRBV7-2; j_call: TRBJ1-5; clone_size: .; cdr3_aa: CASSPGLGGPQHF; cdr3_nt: TGTGCCAGCAGCCCCGGGTTGGGAGGGCCCCAGCATTTT
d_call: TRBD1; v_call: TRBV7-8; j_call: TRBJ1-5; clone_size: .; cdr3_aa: CASSSPGTGGRRNRPQHF; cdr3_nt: TGTGCCAGCAGCTCTCCCGGGACAGGGGGTCGGAGGAATCGGCCCCAGCATTTT
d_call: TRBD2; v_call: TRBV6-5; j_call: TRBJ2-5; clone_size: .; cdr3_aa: CASRGVGQETQYF; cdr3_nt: TGTGCCTCCCGGGGGGTCGGCCAAGAGACCCAGTACTTC
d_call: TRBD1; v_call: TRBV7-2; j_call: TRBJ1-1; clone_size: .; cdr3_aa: CASSLEGQYTEAFF; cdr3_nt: TGTGCCAGCAGCTTAGAGGGACAGTACACTGAAGCTTTCTTT
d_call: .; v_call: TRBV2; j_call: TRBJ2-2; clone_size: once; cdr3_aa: CASRQLNTGELFF; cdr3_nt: TGTGCCAGCAGACAGTTGAACACCGGGGAGCTGTTTTTT
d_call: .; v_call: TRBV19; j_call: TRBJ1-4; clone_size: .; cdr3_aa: CATSDSNEKLFF; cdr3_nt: TGTGCCACATCGGACTCTAATGAAAAACTGTTTTTT
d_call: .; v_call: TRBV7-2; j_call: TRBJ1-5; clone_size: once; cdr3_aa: CASSLSVSNQPQHF; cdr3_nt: TGTGCCAGCAGCTTATCGGTTAGCAATCAGCCCCAGCATTTT
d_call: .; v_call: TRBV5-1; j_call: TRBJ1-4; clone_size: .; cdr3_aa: CASSLGTAVEKLFF; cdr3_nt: TGCGCCAGCAGCTTGGGGACAGCCGTTGAAAAACTGTTTTTT
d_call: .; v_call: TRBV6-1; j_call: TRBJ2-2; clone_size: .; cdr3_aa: CATGQAGTGELFF; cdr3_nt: TGTGCCACCGGTCAGGCAGGCACCGGGGAGCTGTTTTTT
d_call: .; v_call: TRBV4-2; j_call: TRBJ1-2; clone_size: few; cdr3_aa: CASSAYREGSPGYTF; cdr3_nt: TGTGCCAGCAGCGCTTACAGGGAGGGTTCTCCTGGCTACACCTTC
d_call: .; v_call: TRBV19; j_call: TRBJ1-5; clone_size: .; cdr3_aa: CASTNRGGNQPQHF; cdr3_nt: TGTGCCAGTACAAACCGGGGGGGCAATCAGCCCCAGCATTTT
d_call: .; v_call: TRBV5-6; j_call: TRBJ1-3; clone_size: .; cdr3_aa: CASSARLVGNTIYF; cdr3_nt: TGTGCCAGCAGCGCTAGATTAGTTGGAAACACCATATATTTT
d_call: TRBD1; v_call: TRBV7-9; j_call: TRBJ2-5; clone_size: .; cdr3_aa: CASSLGAGGKETQYF; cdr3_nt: TGTGCCAGCAGCTTAGGGGCAGGGGGCAAGGAGACCCAGTACTTC
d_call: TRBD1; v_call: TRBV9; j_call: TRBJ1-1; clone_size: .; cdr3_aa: CASRGTGGAFF; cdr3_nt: TGTGCCAGCAGAGGGACAGGGGGAGCTTTCTTT
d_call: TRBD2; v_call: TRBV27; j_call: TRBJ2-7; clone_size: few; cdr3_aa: CASSPGGLAGDYEQYF; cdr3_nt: TGTGCCAGCAGTCCGGGGGGACTAGCGGGGGACTACGAGCAGTACTTC
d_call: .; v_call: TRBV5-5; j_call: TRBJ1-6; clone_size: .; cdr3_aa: CASSLLHNNSPLHF; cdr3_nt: TGTGCCAGCAGCTTGTTACACAATAATTCACCCCTCCACTTT
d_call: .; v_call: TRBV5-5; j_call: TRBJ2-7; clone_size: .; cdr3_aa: CASSLVSENYEQYF; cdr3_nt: TGTGCCAGCAGCTTGGTTAGCGAGAACTACGAGCAGTACTTC
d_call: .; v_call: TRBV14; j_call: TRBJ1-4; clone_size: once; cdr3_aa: CASSQRDNFQGQGEKLFF; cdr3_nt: TGTGCCAGCAGCCAACGCGACAACTTTCAAGGCCAAGGTGAAAAACTGTTTTTT
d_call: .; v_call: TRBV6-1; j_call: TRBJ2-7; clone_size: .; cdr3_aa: CASSENRVYEQYF; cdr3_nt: TGTGCCAGCAGTGAAAACAGGGTGTACGAGCAGTACTTC
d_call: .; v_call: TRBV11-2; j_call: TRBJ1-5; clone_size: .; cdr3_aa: CASSFGEGSNQPQHF; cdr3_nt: TGTGCCAGCAGCTTTGGAGAGGGTAGCAATCAGCCCCAGCATTTT
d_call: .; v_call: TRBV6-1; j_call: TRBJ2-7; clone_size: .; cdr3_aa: CASRSTAPYLDEQYF; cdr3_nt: TGTGCCAGCCGATCTACAGCACCATATCTGGACGAGCAGTACTTC
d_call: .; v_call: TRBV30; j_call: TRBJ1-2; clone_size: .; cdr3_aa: CAWERGRDLNYGYTF; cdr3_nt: TGTGCCTGGGAGCGGGGGCGGGACCTTAACTATGGCTACACCTTC
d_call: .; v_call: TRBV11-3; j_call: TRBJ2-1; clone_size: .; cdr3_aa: CASSSSGDYNEQFF; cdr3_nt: TGTGCCAGCAGCTCCTCGGGGGACTACAATGAGCAGTTCTTC
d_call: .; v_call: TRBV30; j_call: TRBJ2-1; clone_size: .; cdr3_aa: CAWSDRNEQFF; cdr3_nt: TGTGCCTGGAGTGATCGGAATGAGCAGTTCTTC
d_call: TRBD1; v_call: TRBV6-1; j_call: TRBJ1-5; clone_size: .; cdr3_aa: CASSVQGNQPQHF; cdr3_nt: TGTGCCAGCAGTGTACAGGGGAATCAGCCCCAGCATTTT
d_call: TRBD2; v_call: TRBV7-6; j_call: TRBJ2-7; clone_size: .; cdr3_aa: CASSFGGGRDGEQYF; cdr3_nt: TGTGCCAGCAGCTTCGGGGGGGGGAGAGACGGCGAGCAGTACTTC
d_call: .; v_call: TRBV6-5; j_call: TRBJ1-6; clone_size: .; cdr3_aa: CASSREARGSPLHF; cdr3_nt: TGTGCCAGCAGCCGCGAGGCCCGGGGGTCGCCCCTCCACTTT
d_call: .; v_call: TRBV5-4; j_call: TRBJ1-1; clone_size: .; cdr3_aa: CASSAEGGGTEAFF; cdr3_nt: TGTGCCAGCAGCGCAGAAGGGGGGGGGACTGAAGCTTTCTTT
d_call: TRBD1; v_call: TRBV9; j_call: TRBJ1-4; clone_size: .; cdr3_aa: CASSLGTGGSRSEKLFF; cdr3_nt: TGTGCCAGCAGCCTGGGGACAGGGGGAAGTAGGAGTGAAAAACTGTTTTTT
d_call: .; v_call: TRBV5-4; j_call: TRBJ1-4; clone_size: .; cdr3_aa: CASSATGSGNEKLFF; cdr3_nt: TGTGCCAGCAGCGCCACAGGGAGTGGAAATGAAAAACTGTTTTTT
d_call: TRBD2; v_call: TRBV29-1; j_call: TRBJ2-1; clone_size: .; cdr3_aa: CSVPGLAGGNEQFF; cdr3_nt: TGCAGCGTTCCAGGACTAGCGGGGGGGAATGAGCAGTTCTTC
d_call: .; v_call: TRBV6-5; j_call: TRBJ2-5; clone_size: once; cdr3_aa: CASSTGLLEYF; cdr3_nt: TGTGCCAGCAGTACCGGACTCCTCGAGTACTTC
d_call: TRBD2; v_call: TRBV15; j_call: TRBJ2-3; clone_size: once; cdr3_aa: CATSRDQRGGTDTQYF; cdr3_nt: TGTGCCACCAGCAGAGACCAGCGGGGGGGCACAGATACGCAGTATTTT
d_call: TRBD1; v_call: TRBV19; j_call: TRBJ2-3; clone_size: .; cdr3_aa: CASSDRGRDEAQYF; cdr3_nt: TGTGCCAGTAGCGACAGGGGGCGCGACGAGGCGCAGTATTTT
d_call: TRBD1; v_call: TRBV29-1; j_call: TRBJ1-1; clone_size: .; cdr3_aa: CSVESKGQALNTEAFF; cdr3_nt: TGCAGCGTTGAATCGAAGGGACAGGCGTTAAACACTGAAGCTTTCTTT
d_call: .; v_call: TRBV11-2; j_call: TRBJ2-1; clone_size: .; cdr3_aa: CASSAGDRQYNEQFF; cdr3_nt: TGTGCCAGCAGCGCGGGGGACAGGCAGTACAATGAGCAGTTCTTC
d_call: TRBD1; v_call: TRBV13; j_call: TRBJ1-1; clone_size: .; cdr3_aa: CASSSTGERGEAFF; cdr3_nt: TGTGCCAGCAGCTCCACAGGGGAAAGGGGTGAAGCTTTCTTT
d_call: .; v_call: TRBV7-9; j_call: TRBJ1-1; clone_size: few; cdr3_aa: CASVPLGGMNTEAFF; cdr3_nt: TGTGCCAGCGTCCCTCTGGGGGGGATGAACACTGAAGCTTTCTTT
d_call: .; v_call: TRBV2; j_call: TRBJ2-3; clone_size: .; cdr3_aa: CASSVTSGTDTQYF; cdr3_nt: TGTGCCAGCAGCGTGACATCTGGCACAGATACGCAGTATTTT
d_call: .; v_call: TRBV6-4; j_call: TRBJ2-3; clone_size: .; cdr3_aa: CASSPRGTDTQYF; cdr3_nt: TGTGCCAGCAGCCCCAGGGGCACAGATACGCAGTATTTT
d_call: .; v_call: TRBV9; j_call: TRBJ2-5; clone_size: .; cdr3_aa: CASSGTGTVGETQYF; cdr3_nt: TGTGCCAGCAGCGGAACAGGGACGGTTGGAGAGACCCAGTACTTC
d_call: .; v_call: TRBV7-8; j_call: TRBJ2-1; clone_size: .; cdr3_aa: CASSPGGGAYNEQFF; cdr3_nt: TGTGCCAGCAGCCCGGGCGGCGGGGCTTACAATGAGCAGTTCTTC
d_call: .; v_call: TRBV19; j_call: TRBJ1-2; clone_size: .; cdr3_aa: CASQPGGYGYTF; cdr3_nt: TGTGCCAGTCAGCCAGGTGGATATGGCTACACCTTC
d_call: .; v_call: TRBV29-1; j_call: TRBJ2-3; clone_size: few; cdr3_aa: CSVEDEVPGPRGDTQYF; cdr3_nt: TGCAGCGTTGAAGATGAAGTCCCGGGACCCCGGGGGGATACGCAGTATTTT
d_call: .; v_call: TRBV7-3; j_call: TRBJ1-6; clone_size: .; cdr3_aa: CASSLGPYNSPLHF; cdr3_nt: TGTGCCAGCAGCCTGGGGCCTTATAATTCACCCCTCCACTTT
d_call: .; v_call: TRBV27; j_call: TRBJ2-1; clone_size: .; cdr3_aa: CASSPSDRFSYNEQFF; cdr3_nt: TGTGCCAGCAGCCCCTCCGACAGGTTTTCCTACAATGAGCAGTTCTTC
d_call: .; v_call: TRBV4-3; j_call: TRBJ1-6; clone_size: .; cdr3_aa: CASSQDSSYNSPLHF; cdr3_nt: TGCGCCAGCAGCCAAGACAGCTCCTATAATTCACCCCTCCACTTT
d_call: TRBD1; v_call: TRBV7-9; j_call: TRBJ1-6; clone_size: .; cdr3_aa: CASSPGQGRQPLHF; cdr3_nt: TGTGCCAGCAGCCCTGGACAGGGCCGTCAGCCCCTCCACTTT
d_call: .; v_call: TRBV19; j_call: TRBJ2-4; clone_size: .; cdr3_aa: CASSIDRDIQYF; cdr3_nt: TGTGCCAGTAGTATAGATCGGGACATTCAGTACTTC